What follows are 20 T cell receptor beta chains derived from one specimen sequenced in a study of blood T cell repertoires in COVID-19. TCRdb keeps only in-frame clones here, not all; method: immunoSEQ multiplex PCR. The table lists about 280,000 clones, 87% of them singletons, with 2.2% in the top ten. Sequences were obtained from peripheral blood. These receptor sequences come from a woman in her forties or fifties who had recovered from COVID-19.

This sequence joins TRBV2 and TRBJ2-5; a weak D match, TRBD1 (6 bases). The germline gives CDR1 SNHLY, CDR2 FYNNEI. V was pared by 6 bases and J by 5 bases, with 19 bases between. The CDR3 loop spans 15 amino acids. The CDR3 coding sequence is TGTGCCAGCAGGGGGGCGACTACCCCGAGGGAGACCCAGTACTTC. Its protein is CASRGATTPRETQYF.

The V call is TRBV28, the J call TRBJ2-5, with TRBD2 matching 8 bases. Losses at the gene ends were 5 bases for V and 2 bases for J; bases not matched to a gene: 4. The CDR3 has 14 residues. CDR1 and CDR2 from the germline V gene are MDHEN and SYDVKM. The CDR3 region has the DNA TGTGCCAGCAGTCTAGCGGGCCAACAAGAGACCCAGTACTTC. Translating it yields CASSLAGQQETQYF.

This clone came up once. The gene calls are TRBV5-1 and TRBJ2-5; D is perhaps TRBD2 (5 bases). The germline gives CDR1 SGHRS, CDR2 YFSETQ. Trimming shortened V by 3 bases and J by 5 bases, and 17 bases separated the two germline ends. The CDR3 runs to 15 residues. The CDR3 loop reads CASSWRVGNGETQYF. The CDR3 bases are TGCGCCAGCAGCTGGCGGGTCGGGAATGGGGAGACCCAGTACTTC.

The chain couples TRBV7-2 to TRBJ1-5; D is undetermined. The CDR3 sequence is 15 residues long. With 1 base removed from V and 4 bases from J, the gap between germline ends came to 11 bases. CDR1 SGHTA and CDR2 FQGNSA come from the germline V gene. DNA for the CDR3: TGTGCCAGCAGCTTAGGGAGGGCCGGGAATCAGCCCCAGCATTTT. It specifies CASSLGRAGNQPQHF.

This chain connects TRBV7-9 to TRBJ1-1; 8 nucleotides line up with TRBD1. With V trimmed by 0 bases and J by 4 bases, 7 bases remained unmatched. CDR1 SEHNR and CDR2 FQNEAQ come from the germline V gene (reference sequence). The CDR3 extends over 16 amino acids. CDR3 nucleotides: TGTGCCAGCAGCTTAGCCATGGCAGGGGGCACCACTGAAGCTTTCTTT. Translated, it gives CASSLAMAGGTTEAFF.

V gene TRBV19 combines with J gene TRBJ1-1; D not resolved. The CDR3 is made up of 16 amino acids. With 3 bases removed from V and 0 bases from J, the gap between germline ends came to 14 bases. Germline V gene lookup returns CDR1 LNHDA and CDR2 SQIVND (reference sequence). CDR3 region: CASSIRAGVMNTEAFF. As DNA, the CDR3 is TGTGCCAGTAGTATCCGCGCCGGAGTTATGAACACTGAAGCTTTCTTT.

The rearrangement joins TRBV28 to TRBJ1-2; 9 positions match TRBD1. CDR1 MDHEN and CDR2 SYDVKM come from the germline V gene. Losses at the gene ends were 4 bases for V and 4 bases for J; bases not matched to a gene: 10. The CDR3 totals 16 residues. This CDR3 reads CASSSPSGTGTYGYTF. Written as DNA, the CDR3 is TGTGCCAGCAGTTCCCCTTCCGGGACAGGGACCTATGGCTACACCTTC.

The chain couples TRBV27 to TRBJ1-1; D is perhaps TRBD1 (5 bases). Germline values: CDR1 MNHEY, CDR2 SMNVEV (reference sequence). Trimming pared 5 bases from V and 11 bases from J, leaving 18 bases between. This CDR3 is built from 13 residues. CDR3 region: CASSLGHLRAAFF. The CDR3 DNA reads as TGTGCCAGCAGTCTAGGACACCTCAGGGCGGCTTTCTTT.

V is TRBV5-1 and J is TRBJ1-4; 7 bases agree with TRBD1. The CDR3 is 15 amino acids. Germline V gives CDR1 SGHRS, CDR2 YFSETQ. The J segment lost 3 bases and the V segment lost 5 bases, leaving 7 bases of the junction unmatched. The CDR3 sequence: CASSFLQGANEKLFF. The CDR3 nucleotides are TGCGCCAGCAGTTTCCTCCAGGGGGCTAATGAAAAACTGTTTTTT.

The CDR3 here is CASSRNRDTEAFF. The CDR3 DNA is TGCGCCAGCAGCCGCAACAGGGACACTGAAGCTTTCTTT. The V gene is TRBV5-1, the J gene TRBJ1-1, with D possibly being TRBD1 (6 bases). Trimming shortened V by 4 bases and J by 3 bases, and 10 bases separated the two germline ends. CDR3 length: 13 residues. Germline CDR1 and CDR2: SGHRS and YFSETQ.

DNA of the CDR3: TGTGCCTGGGAAGTGGGGACAGGAGGGGGAGAGCAGTACTTC. It specifies CAWEVGTGGGEQYF. The V call is TRBV30, the J call TRBJ2-7, with TRBD1 identical over 8 bases. Looked up from germline, CDR1 is GTSNPN and CDR2 is SVGIG (reference sequence). V was clipped by 5 bases and J by 7 bases; unmatched bases: 13. This CDR3 is built from 14 residues.

The chain joins TRBV3-1 (or the pseudogene TRBV3-2) to TRBJ2-7; D is possibly TRBD2 (6 bases). Germline V gives CDR1 LGHDT, CDR2 YNNKEL (reference sequence). There are 14 residues in the CDR3. The V end lost 4 bases, the J end lost 6 bases, and 16 bases lay between the germline ends. CDR3 sequence (DNA): TGTGCCAGCAGCCGCCTCGTGGAGGGTTCCGAGCAGTACTTC. It codes for CASSRLVEGSEQYF.

The V gene is TRBV5-5, the J gene TRBJ1-1, with TRBD1 matching over 7 bases. Per germline, CDR1 SGHKS and CDR2 YYEKEE (reference sequence). CDR3 length: 18 amino acids. J lost 1 base, V lost 1 base, and 13 bases had no gene match. CDR3 amino acids: CASSLIYRGRVGNTEAFF. CDR3 bases: TGTGCCAGCAGCTTGATATACAGGGGTAGAGTAGGGAACACTGAAGCTTTCTTT.

The J gene is TRBJ2-5, the V gene TRBV3-1 (or the pseudogene TRBV3-2); D possibly corresponds to TRBD2 (6 bases). The germline V gene encodes CDR1 LGHDT and CDR2 YNNKEL (reference sequence). Between the trimmed V and J ends, which lost 5 bases and 7 bases, there was a span of 14 bases. The CDR3 runs to 13 residues. In nucleotides, the CDR3 is TGTGCCAGCAGCTTTGGCCAGGGAGGGACCCAGTACTTC. Translated, it gives CASSFGQGGTQYF.

V is TRBV28 and J is TRBJ2-1, with D hard to call. CDR1 and CDR2 (germline): MDHEN, SYDVKM. Trimming cost V 10 bases and J 0 bases, with 13 bases left between them. The CDR3 contains 14 residues. The CDR3 loop is CATKIESSYNEQFF. For the CDR3, the DNA is TGTGCCACCAAGATAGAGAGCTCCTACAATGAGCAGTTCTTC.

This chain links TRBV5-6 with TRBJ2-7, with 7 bases that match TRBD1. V shed 0 bases, J shed 7 bases, and the junction held 4 bases outside the gene matches. Germline V gives CDR1 SGHDT, CDR2 YYEEEE. The CDR3 runs 13 residues. In nucleotides, the CDR3 is TGTGCCAGCAGCTTGGGGACAGGTGGGGAGCAGTACTTC. Translating gives CASSLGTGGEQYF.

This chain connects TRBV5-4 to TRBJ2-7, with D perhaps TRBD1 (6 bases). V was trimmed by 4 bases and J by 7 bases, leaving 18 bases between them. The CDR3 runs to 14 residues. The germline V gene encodes CDR1 SGHNT and CDR2 YYREEE (reference sequence). CDR3 amino acids: CASSIDGTSREQYF. The CDR3 bases are TGTGCCAGCAGCATTGATGGGACAAGTCGTGAGCAGTACTTC.

V is TRBV5-1 and J is TRBJ2-3; D remains unclear. Trimming took 0 bases from V and 1 from J, leaving 9 bases between them. Per the germline V gene, CDR1 is SGHRS and CDR2 is YFSETQ. This CDR3 has 15 amino acids. CDR3 nucleotide sequence: TGCGCCAGCAGCTTGGGCGACACCGGCACAGATACGCAGTATTTT. Translated, it gives CASSLGDTGTDTQYF.

Notes on this clone: The junction departs from the called germline gene at one end, perhaps through a read error. The chain carries TRBV28 and TRBJ2-3; TRBD2 might be the D (6 bases). This CDR3 contains 13 residues. CDR1 and CDR2 from the germline V gene are MDHEN and SYDVKM. For the CDR3, the DNA is TGTGCAAGCACAGCGGACTACACAGATACGCAGTATTTT. It is translated as CASTADYTDTQYF.

This chain joins TRBV29-1 and TRBJ2-7; the D is unclear. Deletions cut 5 bases from V and 3 bases from J, with 20 bases between. The CDR3 loop spans 15 amino acids. Germline assignment: CDR1 SQVTM and CDR2 ANQGSEA. CDR3 sequence reads: CSVRRPGQKIYEQYF. For the CDR3, the DNA is TGCAGCGTTCGCAGGCCAGGCCAGAAAATCTACGAGCAGTACTTC.